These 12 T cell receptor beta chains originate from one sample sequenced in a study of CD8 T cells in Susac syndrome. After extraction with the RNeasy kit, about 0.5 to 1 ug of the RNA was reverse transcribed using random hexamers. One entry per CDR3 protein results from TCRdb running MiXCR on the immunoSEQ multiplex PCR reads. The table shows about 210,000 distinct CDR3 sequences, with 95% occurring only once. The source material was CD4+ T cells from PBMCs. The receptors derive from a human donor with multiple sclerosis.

Here the CDR3 reads CASSEQGAGETQYF. As DNA, the CDR3 is TGTGCCAGCAGCGAGCAGGGGGCCGGTGAGACCCAGTACTTC. V and J are TRBV7-9 and TRBJ2-5; 8 bases match TRBD1. V dropped 5 bases and J dropped 5; count of bases not matched to a gene: 7. The CDR3 covers 14 residues. Germline CDR1 SEHNR, CDR2 FQNEAQ (reference sequence). Together with reference TRBV7-9 and TRBJ2-5, the CDR3 gives the full variable domain: DTGVSQNPRHKITKRGQNVTFRCDPISEHNRLYWYRQTLGQGPEFLTYFQNEAQLEKSRLLSDRFSAERPKGSFSTLEIQRTEQGDSAMYLCASSEQGAGETQYFGPGTRLLVL.

The CDR3 DNA reads TGTGCCAGCAGCCTAGGGGGACTATCTGTCTACGAGCAGTACTTC. Protein sequence: CASSLGGLSVYEQYF. This chain connects TRBV11-2 to TRBJ2-7; tentatively, D is TRBD2 (7 bases). Trimming removed 5 bases from V and 3 bases from J, with 17 bases in between. Germline-derived CDR1 and CDR2 are SGHAT and FQNNGV. This CDR3 has 15 residues.

DNA for the CDR3: TGTGCCAGCAGTTCTTTTTCCTACAATGAGCAGTTCTTC. Its translation is CASSSFSYNEQFF. The chain links TRBV25-1 to TRBJ2-1; D is unclear. This CDR3 is 13 amino acids long. The germline gives CDR1 MGHDK, CDR2 SYGVNS. With 5 bases removed from V and 1 base from J, the gap between germline ends came to 6 bases.

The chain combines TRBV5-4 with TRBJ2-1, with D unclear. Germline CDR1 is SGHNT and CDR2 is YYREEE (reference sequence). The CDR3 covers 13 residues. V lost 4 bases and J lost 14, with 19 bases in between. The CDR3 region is CASSTGPATTEFF. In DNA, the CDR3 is TGTGCCAGCAGCACCGGCCCGGCCACAACAGAGTTCTTC.

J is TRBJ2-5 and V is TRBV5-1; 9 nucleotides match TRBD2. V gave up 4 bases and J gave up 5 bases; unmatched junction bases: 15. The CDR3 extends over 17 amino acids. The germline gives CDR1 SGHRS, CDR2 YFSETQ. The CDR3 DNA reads TGCGCCAGCAGCCGCAACCCACCGGGACTAGCCGGGGAGACCCAGTACTTC. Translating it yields CASSRNPPGLAGETQYF.

The CDR3, as DNA: TGCAGTGCTAGCGGAGCTGACAATGAGCAGTTCTTC. It specifies CSASGADNEQFF. The J gene is TRBJ2-1, the V gene TRBV20-1; D gene ambiguous. The CDR3 has 12 amino acids. V was trimmed by 3 bases and J by 5 bases, leaving 8 bases between them. The germline CDR1 and CDR2 sequences are DFQATT and SNEGSKA (reference sequence).

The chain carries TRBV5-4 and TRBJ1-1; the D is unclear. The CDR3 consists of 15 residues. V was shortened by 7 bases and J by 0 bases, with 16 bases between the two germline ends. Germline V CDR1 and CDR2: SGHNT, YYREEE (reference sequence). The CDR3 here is CASSQKSILNTEAFF. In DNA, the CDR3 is TGTGCCAGCTCCCAGAAGTCAATACTGAACACTGAAGCTTTCTTT.

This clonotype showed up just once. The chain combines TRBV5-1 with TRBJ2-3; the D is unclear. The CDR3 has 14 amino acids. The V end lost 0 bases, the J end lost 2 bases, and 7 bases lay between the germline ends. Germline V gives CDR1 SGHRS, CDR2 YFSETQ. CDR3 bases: TGCGCCAGCAGCTTGGGCCATATCACAGATACGCAGTATTTT. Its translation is CASSLGHITDTQYF. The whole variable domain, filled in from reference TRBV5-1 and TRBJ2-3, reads KAGVTQTPRYLIKTRGQQVTLSCSPISGHRSVSWYQQTPGQGLQFLFEYFSETQRNKGNFPGRFSGRQFSNSRSEMNVSTLELGDSALYLCASSLGHITDTQYFGPGTRLTVL.

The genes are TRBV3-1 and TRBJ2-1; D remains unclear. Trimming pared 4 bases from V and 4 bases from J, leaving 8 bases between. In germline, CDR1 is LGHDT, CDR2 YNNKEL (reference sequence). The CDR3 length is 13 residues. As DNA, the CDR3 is TGTGCCAGCAGCCCGGCAGCGTACAATGAGCAGTTCTTC. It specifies CASSPAAYNEQFF.

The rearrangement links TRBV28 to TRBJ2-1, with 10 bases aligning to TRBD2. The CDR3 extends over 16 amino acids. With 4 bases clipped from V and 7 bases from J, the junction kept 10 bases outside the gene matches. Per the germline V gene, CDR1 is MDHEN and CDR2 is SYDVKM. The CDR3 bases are TGTGCCAGCAGTTCACCGGGTAGCGGGGGGAGGAATGAGCAGTTCTTC. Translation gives CASSSPGSGGRNEQFF.

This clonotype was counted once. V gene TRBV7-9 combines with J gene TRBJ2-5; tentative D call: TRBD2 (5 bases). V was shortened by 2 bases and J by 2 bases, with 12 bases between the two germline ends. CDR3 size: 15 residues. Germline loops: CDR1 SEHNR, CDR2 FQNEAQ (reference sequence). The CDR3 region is CASSLRGIEQETQYF. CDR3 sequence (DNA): TGTGCCAGCAGCTTACGGGGAATTGAACAAGAGACCCAGTACTTC.

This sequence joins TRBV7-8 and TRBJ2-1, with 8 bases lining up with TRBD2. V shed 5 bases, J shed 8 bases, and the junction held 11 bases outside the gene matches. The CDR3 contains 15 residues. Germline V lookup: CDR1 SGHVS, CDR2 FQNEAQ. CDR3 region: CASSPRGLVNYEQFF. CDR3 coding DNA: TGTGCCAGCAGCCCGCGGGGACTAGTTAACTATGAGCAGTTCTTC.